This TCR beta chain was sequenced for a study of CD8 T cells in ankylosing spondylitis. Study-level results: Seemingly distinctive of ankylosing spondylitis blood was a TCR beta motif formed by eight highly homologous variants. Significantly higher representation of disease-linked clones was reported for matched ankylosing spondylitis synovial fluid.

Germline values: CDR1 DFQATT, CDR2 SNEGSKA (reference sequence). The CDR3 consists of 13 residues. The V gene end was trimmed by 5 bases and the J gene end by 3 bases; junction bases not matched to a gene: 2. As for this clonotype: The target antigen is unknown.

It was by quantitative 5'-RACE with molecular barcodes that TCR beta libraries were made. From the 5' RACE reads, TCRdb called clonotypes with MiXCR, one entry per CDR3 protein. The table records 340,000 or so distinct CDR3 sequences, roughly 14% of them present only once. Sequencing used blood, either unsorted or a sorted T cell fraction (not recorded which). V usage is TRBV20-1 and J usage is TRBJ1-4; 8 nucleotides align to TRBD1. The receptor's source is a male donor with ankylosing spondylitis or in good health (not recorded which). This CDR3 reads CSALTGANEKLFF. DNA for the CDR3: TGCAGTGCTTTGACAGGGGCTAATGAAAAACTGTTTTTT.